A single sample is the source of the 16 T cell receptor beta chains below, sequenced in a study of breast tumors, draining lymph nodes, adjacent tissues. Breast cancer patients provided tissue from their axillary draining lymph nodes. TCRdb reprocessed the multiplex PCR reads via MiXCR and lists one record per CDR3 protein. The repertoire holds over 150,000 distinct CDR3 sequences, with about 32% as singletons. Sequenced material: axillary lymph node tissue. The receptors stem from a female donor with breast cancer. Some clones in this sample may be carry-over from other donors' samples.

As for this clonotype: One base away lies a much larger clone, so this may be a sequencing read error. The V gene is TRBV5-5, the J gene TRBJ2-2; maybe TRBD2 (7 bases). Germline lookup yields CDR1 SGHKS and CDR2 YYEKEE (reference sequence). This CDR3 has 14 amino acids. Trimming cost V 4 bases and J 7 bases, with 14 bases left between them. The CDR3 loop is CASSAYREGGELFF. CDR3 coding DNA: TGTGCCAGCAGCGCATACAGGGAGGGCGGGGAGCTGTTTTTT.

The CDR3 sequence is CASSIGIRTPNQPQHF. The CDR3 DNA reads as TGTGCCAGTAGTATAGGGATCAGGACCCCCAATCAGCCCCAGCATTTT. The chain couples TRBV19 to TRBJ1-5; D gene ambiguous. V lost 1 base and J lost 3, with 13 bases in between. The CDR3 is 16 residues long. The germline gives CDR1 LNHDA, CDR2 SQIVND (reference sequence).

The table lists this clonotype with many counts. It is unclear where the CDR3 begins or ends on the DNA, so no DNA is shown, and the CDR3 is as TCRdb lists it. The CDR3 sequence: CASRVAGGSGAF. The V and J genes are TRBV12-3 or TRBV12-4 and TRBJ2-3; the table names TRBD1, a call not compared with the DNA. The CDR3 contains 12 residues when both ends are counted.

CDR3 nucleotide sequence: TGTGCCAGCAGTGCTAGAGCGGACAGTCCAAGCTCACCCCTCCACTTT. Its translation is CASSARADSPSSPLHF. The chain couples TRBV25-1 to TRBJ1-6; possibly TRBD1 for D (6 bases). Germline V gives CDR1 MGHDK, CDR2 SYGVNS. The CDR3 spans 16 residues. Trimming cost V 4 bases and J 10 bases, with 20 bases left between them.

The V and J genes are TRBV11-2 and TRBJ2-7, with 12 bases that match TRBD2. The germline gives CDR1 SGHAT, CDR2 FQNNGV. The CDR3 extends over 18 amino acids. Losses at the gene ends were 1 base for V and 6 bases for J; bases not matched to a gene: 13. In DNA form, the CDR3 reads TGTGCCAGCAGCTTAGTGACTAGCGGGAGAAACCCTCCCCGCGAGCAGTACTTC. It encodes CASSLVTSGRNPPREQYF.

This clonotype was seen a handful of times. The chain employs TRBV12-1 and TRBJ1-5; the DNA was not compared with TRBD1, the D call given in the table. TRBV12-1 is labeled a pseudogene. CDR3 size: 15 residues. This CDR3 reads CASSSPRTGNQPQHF. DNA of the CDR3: TGTGCCAGCAGTTCCCCCCGGACAGGCAACCAGCCCCAGCATTTT.

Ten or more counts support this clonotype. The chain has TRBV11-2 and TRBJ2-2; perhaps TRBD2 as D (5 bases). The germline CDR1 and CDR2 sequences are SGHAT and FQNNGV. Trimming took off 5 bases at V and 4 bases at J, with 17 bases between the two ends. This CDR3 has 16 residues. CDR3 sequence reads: CASSSRLAAVTGELFF. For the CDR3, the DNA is TGTGCCAGCAGCAGCCGCCTAGCAGCAGTCACCGGGGAGCTGTTTTTT.

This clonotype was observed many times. CDR3 in DNA: TGTGCCAGCAGCCCCGCGGGAGGGCCGGGGGGCTACACCTTC. Its protein product is CASSPAGGPGGYTF. The V call is TRBV7-8, the J call TRBJ1-2; D is unresolved. The germline gives CDR1 SGHVS, CDR2 FQNEAQ. The CDR3 extends over 14 amino acids. V gave up 5 bases and J gave up 8 bases, with 18 bases separating them.

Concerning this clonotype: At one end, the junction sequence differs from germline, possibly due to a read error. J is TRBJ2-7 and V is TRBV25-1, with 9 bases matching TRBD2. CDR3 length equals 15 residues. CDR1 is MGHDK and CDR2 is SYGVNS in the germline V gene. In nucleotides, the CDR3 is TGTGCCAGCAGTGAATCCTTAGCGGGAGCCCACGAGCGGTACTTC. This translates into CASSESLAGAHERYF.

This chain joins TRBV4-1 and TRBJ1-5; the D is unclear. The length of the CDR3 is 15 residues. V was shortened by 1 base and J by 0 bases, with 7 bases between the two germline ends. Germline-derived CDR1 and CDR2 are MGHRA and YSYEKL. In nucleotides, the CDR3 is TGCGCCAGCAGCCAAGGAGGAAATAGCAATCAGCCCCAGCATTTT. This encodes CASSQGGNSNQPQHF.

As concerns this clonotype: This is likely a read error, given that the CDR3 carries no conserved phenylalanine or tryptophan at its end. CDR3 sequence reads: CAISELSSADTQYL. The CDR3 DNA follows: TGTGCCATCAGTGAGCTATCTAGCGCAGATACGCAGTATCTT. This rearrangement joins TRBV10-3 to TRBJ2-3; a possible D gene is TRBD2 (6 bases). Germline CDR1 is ENHRY and CDR2 is SYGVKD. The V end was cut by 2 bases, the J end by 4 bases, with 10 bases between. The length of the CDR3 is 14 residues.

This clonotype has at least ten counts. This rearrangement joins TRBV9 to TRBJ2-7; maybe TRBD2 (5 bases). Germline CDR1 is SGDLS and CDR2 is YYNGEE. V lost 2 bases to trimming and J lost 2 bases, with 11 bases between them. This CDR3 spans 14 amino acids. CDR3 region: CASSVAPGTYEQYF. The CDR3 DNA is TGTGCCAGCAGCGTTGCCCCGGGGACCTACGAGCAGTACTTC.

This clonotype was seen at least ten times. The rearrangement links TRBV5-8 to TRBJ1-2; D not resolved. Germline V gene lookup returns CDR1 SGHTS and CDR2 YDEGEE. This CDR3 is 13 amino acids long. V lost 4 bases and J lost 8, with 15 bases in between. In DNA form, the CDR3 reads TGTGCCAGCAGCCTTTGGGAAGGACGAGGCTACACCTTC. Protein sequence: CASSLWEGRGYTF.

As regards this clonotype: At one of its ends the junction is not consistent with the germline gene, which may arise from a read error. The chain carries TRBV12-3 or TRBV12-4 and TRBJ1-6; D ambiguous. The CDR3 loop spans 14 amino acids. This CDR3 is CASKSQTTNSPLHF. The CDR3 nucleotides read TGTGCCAGCAAGAGCCAGACCACTAATTCCCCCCTCCACTTT.

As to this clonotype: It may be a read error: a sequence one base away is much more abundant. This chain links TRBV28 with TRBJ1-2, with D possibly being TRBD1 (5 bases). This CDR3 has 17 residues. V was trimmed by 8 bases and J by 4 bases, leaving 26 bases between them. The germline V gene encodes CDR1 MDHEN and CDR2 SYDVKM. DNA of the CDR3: TGTGCCAGCCGACCCGGGGCAGGGACGGGAAGGCGCTATGGCTACACCTTC. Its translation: CASRPGAGTGRRYGYTF.

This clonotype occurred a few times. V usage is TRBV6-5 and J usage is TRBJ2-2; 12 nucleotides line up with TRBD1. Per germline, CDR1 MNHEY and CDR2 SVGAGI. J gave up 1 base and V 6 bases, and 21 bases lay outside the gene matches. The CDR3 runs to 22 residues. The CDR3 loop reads CASRGPPPGQGARGRNTGELFF. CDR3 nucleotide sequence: TGTGCCAGCAGGGGTCCACCCCCGGGACAGGGGGCTCGGGGCCGGAACACCGGGGAGCTGTTTTTT.